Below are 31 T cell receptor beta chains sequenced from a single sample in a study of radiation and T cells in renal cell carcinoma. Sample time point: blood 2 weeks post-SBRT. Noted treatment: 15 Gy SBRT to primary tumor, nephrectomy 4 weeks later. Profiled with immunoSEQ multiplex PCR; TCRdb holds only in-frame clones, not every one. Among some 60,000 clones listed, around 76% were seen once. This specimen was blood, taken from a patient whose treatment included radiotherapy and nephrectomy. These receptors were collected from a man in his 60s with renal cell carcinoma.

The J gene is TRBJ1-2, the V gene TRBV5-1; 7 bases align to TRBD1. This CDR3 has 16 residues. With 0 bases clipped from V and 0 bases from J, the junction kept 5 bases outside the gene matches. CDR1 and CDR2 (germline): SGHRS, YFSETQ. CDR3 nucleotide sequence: TGCGCCAGCAGCTTGGGAAGAGGGGGCGCTAACTATGGCTACACCTTC. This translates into CASSLGRGGANYGYTF.

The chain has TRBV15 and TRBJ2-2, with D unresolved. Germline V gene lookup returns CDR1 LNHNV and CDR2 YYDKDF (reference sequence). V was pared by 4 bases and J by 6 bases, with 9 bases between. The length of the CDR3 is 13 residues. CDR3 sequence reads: CATSNFFAGELFF. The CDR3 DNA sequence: TGTGCCACCAGCAATTTTTTTGCCGGGGAGCTGTTTTTT.

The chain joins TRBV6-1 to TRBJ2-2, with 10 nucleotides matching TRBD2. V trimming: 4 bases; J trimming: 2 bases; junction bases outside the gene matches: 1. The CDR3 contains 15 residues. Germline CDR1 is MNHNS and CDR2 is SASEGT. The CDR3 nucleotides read TGTGCCAGCAGTGGGACTAGCGGAAACACCGGGGAGCTGTTTTTT. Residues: CASSGTSGNTGELFF.

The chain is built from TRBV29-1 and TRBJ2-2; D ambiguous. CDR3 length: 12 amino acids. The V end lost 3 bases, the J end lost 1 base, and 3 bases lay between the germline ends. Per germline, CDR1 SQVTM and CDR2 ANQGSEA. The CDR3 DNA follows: TGCAGCGTTGACGGGAACACCGGGGAGCTGTTTTTT. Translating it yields CSVDGNTGELFF.

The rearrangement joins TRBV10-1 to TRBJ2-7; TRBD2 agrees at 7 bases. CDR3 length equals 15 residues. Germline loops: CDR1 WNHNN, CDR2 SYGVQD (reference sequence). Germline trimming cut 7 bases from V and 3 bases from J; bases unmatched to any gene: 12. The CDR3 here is CASNPAGEWVYEQYV. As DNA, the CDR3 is TGCGCCAGCAATCCCGCGGGGGAGTGGGTCTACGAGCAGTACGTC.

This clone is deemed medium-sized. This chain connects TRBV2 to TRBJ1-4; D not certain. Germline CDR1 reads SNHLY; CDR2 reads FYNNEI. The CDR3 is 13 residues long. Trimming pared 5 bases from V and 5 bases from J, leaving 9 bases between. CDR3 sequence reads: CASSYGRNEKLFF. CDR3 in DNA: TGTGCCAGCAGTTATGGAAGGAATGAAAAACTGTTTTTT.

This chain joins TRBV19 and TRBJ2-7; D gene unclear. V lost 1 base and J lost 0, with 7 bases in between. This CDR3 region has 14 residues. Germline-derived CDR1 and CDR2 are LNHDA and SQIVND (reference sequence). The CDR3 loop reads CASSIVGDSYEQYF. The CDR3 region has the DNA TGTGCCAGTAGTATAGTTGGGGACTCCTACGAGCAGTACTTC. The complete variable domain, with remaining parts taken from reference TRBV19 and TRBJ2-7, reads DGGITQSPKYLFRKEGQNVTLSCEQNLNHDAMYWYRQDPGQGLRLIYYSQIVNDFQKGDIAEGYSVSREKKESFPLTVTSAQKNPTAFYLCASSIVGDSYEQYFGPGTRLTVT.

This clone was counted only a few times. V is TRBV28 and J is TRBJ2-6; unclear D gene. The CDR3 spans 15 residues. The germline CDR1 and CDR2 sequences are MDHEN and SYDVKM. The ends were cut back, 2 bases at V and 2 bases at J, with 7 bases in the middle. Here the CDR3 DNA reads TGTGCCAGCAGTTTAATATACCCTGGGGCCAACGTCCTGACTTTC. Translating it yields CASSLIYPGANVLTF.

CDR3 nucleotides: TGTGCCAGCAGCGAAACGGGACAGGGCACAGATACGCAGTATTTT. Translating it yields CASSETGQGTDTQYF. This chain joins TRBV9 and TRBJ2-3, with TRBD1 matching 8 bases. Trimming took 3 bases from V and 1 from J; bases not matched to a gene: 4. The CDR3 spans 15 residues. Germline CDR1 and CDR2: SGDLS and YYNGEE.

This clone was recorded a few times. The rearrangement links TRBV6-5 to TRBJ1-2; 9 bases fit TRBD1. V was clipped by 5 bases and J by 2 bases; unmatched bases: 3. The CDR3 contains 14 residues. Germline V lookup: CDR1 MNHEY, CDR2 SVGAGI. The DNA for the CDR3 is TGTGCCAGCAGTCAGACAGGGGGAAACTATGGCTACACCTTC. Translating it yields CASSQTGGNYGYTF.

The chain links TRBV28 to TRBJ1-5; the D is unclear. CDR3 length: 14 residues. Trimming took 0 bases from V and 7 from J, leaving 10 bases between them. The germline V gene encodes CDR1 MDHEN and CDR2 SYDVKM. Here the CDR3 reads CASSLWNSHQPQHF. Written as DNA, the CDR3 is TGTGCCAGCAGTTTATGGAACAGCCACCAGCCCCAGCATTTT. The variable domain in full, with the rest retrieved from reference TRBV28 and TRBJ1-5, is DVKVTQSSRYLVKRTGEKVFLECVQDMDHENMFWYRQDPGLGLRLIYFSYDVKMKEKGDIPEGYSVSREKKERFSLILESASTNQTSMYLCASSLWNSHQPQHFGDGTRLSIL.

CDR3 nucleotides: TGTGCCTGGAGTTTAACAGGTGGAGAGACCCAGTACTTC. This gives the protein CAWSLTGGETQYF. This rearrangement joins TRBV30 to TRBJ2-5, with D maybe TRBD1 (5 bases). V gave up 2 bases and J gave up 4 bases, with 11 bases separating them. The CDR3 covers 13 residues. Germline V CDR1 and CDR2: GTSNPN, SVGIG (reference sequence).

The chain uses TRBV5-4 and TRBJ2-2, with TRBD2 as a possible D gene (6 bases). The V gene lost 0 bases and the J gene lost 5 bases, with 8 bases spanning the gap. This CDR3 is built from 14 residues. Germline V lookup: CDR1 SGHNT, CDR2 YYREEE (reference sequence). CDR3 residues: CASSLAAGTGELFF. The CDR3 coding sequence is TGTGCCAGCAGCTTGGCTGCGGGGACCGGGGAGCTGTTTTTT.

CDR3 sequence (DNA): TGCGCCAGCAGCCCCCTCGGTCAGGCTTCATCGCAAGATACGCAGTATTTT. Translation gives CASSPLGQASSQDTQYF. The rearrangement joins TRBV5-1 to TRBJ2-3; no firm D call. This CDR3 comprises 17 residues. Germline assignment: CDR1 SGHRS and CDR2 YFSETQ. Deletions cut 4 bases from V and 5 bases from J, with 23 bases between.

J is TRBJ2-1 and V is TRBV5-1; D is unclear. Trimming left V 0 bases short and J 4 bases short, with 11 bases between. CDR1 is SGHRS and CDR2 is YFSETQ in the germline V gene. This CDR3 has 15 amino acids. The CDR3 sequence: CASSLDLGPYNEQFF. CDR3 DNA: TGCGCCAGCAGCTTGGATTTAGGGCCTTACAATGAGCAGTTCTTC. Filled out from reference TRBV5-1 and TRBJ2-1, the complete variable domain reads KAGVTQTPRYLIKTRGQQVTLSCSPISGHRSVSWYQQTPGQGLQFLFEYFSETQRNKGNFPGRFSGRQFSNSRSEMNVSTLELGDSALYLCASSLDLGPYNEQFFGPGTRLTVL.

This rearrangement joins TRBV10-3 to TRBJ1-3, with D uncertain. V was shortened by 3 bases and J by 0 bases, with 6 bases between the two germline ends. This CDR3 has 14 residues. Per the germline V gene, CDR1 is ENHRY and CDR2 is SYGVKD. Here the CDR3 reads CAISEGPSGNTIYF. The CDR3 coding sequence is TGTGCCATCAGTGAAGGTCCCTCTGGAAACACCATATATTTT.

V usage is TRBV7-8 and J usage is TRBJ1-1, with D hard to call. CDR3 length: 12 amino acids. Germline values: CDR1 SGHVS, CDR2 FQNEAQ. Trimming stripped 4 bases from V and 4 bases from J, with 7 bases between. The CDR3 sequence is CASSWASTEAFF. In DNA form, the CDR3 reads TGTGCCAGCAGCTGGGCGAGCACTGAAGCTTTCTTT.

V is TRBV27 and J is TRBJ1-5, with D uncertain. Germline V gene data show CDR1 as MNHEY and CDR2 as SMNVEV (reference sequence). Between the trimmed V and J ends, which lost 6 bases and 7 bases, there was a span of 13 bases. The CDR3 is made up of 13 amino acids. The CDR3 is CASSPWLGQPQHF. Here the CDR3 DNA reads TGTGCCAGCAGCCCGTGGCTGGGGCAGCCCCAGCATTTT.

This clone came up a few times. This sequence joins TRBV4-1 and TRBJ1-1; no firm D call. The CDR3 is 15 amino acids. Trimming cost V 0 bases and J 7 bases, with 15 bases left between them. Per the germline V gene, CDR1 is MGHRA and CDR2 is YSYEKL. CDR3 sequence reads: CASSQDRVSLSEAFF. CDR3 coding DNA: TGCGCCAGCAGCCAAGATCGGGTTTCGCTGAGTGAAGCTTTCTTT.

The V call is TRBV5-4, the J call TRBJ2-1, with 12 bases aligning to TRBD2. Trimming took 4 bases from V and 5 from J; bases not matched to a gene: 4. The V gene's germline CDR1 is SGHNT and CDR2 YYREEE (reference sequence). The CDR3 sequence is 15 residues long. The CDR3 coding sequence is TGTGCCAGCAGCCAGGGACTAGCGGGTGACAATGAGCAGTTCTTC. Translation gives CASSQGLAGDNEQFF.

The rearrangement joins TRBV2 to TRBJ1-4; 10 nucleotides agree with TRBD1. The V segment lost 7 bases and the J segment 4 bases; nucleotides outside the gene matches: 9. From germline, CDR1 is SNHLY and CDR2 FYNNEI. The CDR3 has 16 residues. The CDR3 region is CASNLRTGGINEKLFF. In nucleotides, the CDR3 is TGTGCCAGCAACCTTAGGACAGGGGGTATTAATGAAAAACTGTTTTTT.

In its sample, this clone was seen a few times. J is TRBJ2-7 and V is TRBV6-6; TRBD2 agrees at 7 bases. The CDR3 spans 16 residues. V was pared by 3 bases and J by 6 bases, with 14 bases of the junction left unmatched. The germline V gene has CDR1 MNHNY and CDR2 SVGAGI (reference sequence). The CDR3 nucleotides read TGTGCCAGCAGTTATATCCCCCGGGGAGGGGTCGGCGAGCAGTACTTC. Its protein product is CASSYIPRGGVGEQYF.

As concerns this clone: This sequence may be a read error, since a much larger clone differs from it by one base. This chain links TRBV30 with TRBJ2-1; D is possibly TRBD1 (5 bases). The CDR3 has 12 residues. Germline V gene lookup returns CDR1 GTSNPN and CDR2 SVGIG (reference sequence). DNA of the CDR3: TGTGCCTGGAAGCTCCCTGGCTCAAAGGGGCTCTTC. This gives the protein CAWKLPGSKGLF.

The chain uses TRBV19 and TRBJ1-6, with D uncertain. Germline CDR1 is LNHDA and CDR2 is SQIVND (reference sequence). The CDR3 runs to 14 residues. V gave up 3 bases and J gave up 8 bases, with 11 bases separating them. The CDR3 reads CASSIVVPDSPLHF. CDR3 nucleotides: TGTGCCAGTAGTATTGTCGTCCCTGATTCACCCCTCCACTTT.

CDR3 region: CASSELAGVDTQYF. DNA of the CDR3: TGTGCCAGCAGTGAGCTAGCGGGAGTCGATACGCAGTATTTT. The J gene is TRBJ2-3, the V gene TRBV6-1; 10 nucleotides match TRBD2. J gave up 6 bases and V 3 bases, and 3 bases lay outside the gene matches. CDR1 is MNHNS and CDR2 is SASEGT in the germline V gene. This CDR3 is 14 amino acids long.

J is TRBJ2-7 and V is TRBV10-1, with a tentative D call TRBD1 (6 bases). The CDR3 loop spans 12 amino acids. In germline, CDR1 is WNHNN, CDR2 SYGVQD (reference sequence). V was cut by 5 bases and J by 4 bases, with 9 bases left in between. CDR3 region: CASSSGTYEQYF. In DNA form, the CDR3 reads TGCGCCAGCAGTTCAGGGACATACGAGCAGTACTTC.

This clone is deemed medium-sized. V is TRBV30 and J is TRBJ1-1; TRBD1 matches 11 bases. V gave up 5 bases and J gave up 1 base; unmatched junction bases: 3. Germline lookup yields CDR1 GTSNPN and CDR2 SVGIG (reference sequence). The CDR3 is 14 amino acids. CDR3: CAWGQGARNTEAFF. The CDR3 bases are TGTGCCTGGGGACAGGGGGCGAGGAACACTGAAGCTTTCTTT.

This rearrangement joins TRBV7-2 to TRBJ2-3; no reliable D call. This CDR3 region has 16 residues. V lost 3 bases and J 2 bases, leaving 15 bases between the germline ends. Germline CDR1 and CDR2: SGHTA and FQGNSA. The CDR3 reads CASSLGLDWVTDTQYF. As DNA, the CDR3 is TGTGCCAGCAGCTTGGGTCTAGACTGGGTCACAGATACGCAGTATTTT.

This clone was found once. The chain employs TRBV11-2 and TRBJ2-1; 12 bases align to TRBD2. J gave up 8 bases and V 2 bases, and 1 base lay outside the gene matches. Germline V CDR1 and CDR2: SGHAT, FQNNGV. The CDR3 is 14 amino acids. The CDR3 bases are TGTGCCAGCAGCTTACTAGCGGGAGGGTATGAGCAGTTCTTC. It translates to CASSLLAGGYEQFF. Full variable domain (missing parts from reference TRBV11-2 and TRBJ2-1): EAGVAQSPRYKIIEKRQSVAFWCNPISGHATLYWYQQILGQGPKLLIQFQNNGVVDDSQLPKDRFSAERLKGVDSTLKIQPAKLEDSAVYLCASSLLAGGYEQFFGPGTRLTVL.

CDR3 in amino acids: CASSLVSGGNHQPQHF. CDR3 sequence (DNA): TGTGCCAGCAGCTTAGTTTCGGGGGGCAACCATCAGCCCCAGCATTTT. This chain joins TRBV7-8 and TRBJ1-5, with D maybe TRBD1 (6 bases). CDR1 and CDR2 from the germline V gene are SGHVS and FQNEAQ. Trimming removed 1 base at V and 5 bases at J, with 15 bases between. This CDR3 comprises 16 residues.

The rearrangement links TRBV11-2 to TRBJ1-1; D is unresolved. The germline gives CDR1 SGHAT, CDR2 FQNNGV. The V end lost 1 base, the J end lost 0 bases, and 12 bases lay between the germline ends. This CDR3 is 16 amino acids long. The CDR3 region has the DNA TGTGCCAGCAGCTTAGGAGAAGGACGGCTGAACACTGAAGCTTTCTTT. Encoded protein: CASSLGEGRLNTEAFF.